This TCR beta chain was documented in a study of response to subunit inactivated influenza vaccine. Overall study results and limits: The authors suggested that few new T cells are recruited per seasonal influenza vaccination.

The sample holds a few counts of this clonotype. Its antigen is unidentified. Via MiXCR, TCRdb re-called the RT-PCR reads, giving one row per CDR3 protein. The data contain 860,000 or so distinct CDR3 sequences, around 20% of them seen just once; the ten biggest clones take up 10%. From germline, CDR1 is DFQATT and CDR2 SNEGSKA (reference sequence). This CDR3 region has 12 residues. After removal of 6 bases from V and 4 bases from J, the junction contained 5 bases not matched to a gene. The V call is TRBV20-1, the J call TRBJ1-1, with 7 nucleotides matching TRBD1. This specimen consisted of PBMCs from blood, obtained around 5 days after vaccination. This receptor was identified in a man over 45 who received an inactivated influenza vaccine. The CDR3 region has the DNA TGCAGTGCACCGACAGGGTCCACTGAAGCTTTCTTT. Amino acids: CSAPTGSTEAFF.